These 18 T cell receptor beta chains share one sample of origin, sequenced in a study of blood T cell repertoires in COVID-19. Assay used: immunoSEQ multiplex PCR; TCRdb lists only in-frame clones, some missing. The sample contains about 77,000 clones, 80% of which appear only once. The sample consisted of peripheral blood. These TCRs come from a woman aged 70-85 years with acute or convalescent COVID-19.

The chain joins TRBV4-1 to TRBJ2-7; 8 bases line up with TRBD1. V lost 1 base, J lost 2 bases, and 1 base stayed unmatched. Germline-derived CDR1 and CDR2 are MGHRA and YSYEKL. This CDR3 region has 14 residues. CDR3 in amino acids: CASSQVQGAYEQYF. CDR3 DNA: TGCGCCAGCAGCCAAGTACAGGGGGCCTACGAGCAGTACTTC.

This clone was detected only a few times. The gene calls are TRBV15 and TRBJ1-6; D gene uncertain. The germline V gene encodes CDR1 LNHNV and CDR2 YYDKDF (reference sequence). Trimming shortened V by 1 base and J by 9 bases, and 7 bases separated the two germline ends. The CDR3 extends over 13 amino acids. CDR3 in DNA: TGTGCCACCAGCAGAGGGCCGATTTCACCCCTCCACTTT. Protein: CATSRGPISPLHF.

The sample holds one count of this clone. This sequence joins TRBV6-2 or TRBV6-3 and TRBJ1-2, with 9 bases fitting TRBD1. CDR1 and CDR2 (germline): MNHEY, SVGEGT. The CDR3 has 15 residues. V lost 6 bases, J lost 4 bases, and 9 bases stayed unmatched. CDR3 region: CASRPTTGGFYGYTF. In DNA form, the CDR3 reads TGTGCCAGCAGACCTACTACAGGGGGCTTCTATGGCTACACCTTC.

The CDR3 DNA sequence: TGTGCCAGCAGCTCGTCTCAGCTGGTAGCGGGGAGCACCGGGGAGCTGTTTTTT. Translation: CASSSSQLVAGSTGELFF. The chain joins TRBV7-6 to TRBJ2-2, with 8 bases matching TRBD2. The CDR3 has 18 residues. From germline, CDR1 is SGHVS and CDR2 FNYEAQ. Trimming at V came to 4 bases and at J to 4 bases, leaving 14 bases not matched to a gene.

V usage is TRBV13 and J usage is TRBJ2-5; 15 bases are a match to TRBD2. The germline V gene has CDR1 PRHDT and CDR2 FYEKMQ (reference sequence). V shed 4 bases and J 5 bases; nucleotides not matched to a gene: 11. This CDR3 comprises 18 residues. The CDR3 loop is CASSSLRTSGGARETQYF. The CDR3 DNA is TGTGCCAGCAGCTCCCTTAGGACTAGCGGGGGGGCCCGGGAGACCCAGTACTTC.

CDR3 nucleotide sequence: TGTGCCAGCAGCTCCGGACAGGGGAACACTGAAGCTTTCTTT. Encoded protein: CASSSGQGNTEAFF. This chain links TRBV11-1 with TRBJ1-1; TRBD1 aligns across 8 bases. V shed 4 bases and J 1 base; nucleotides not matched to a gene: 2. The CDR3 contains 14 residues. Germline assignment: CDR1 SGHAT and CDR2 FQDESV (reference sequence).

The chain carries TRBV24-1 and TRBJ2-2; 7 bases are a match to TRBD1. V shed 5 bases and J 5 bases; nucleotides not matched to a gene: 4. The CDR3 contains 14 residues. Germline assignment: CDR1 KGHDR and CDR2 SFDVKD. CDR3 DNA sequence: TGTGCCACCAGTGCGACAGGGAGAACCGGGGAGCTGTTTTTT. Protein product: CATSATGRTGELFF.

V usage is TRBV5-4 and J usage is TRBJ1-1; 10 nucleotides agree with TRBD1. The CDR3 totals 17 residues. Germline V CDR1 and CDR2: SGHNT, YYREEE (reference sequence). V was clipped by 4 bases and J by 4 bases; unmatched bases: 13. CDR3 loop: CASSAGTGVAGVTEAFF. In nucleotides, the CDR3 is TGTGCCAGCAGCGCCGGGACAGGGGTAGCCGGGGTCACTGAAGCTTTCTTT.

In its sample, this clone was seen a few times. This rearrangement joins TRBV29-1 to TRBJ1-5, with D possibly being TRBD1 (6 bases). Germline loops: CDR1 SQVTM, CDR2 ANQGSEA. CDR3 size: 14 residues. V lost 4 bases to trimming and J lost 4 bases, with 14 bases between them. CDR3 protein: CSVGERGSNQPQHF. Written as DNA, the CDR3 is TGCAGCGTTGGGGAGAGGGGGAGTAATCAGCCCCAGCATTTT.

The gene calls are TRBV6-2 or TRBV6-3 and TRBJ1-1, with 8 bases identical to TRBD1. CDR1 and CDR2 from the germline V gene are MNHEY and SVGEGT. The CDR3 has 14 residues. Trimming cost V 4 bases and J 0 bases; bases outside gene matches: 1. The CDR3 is CASSSTGVNTEAFF. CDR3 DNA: TGTGCCAGCAGTTCGACAGGGGTGAACACTGAAGCTTTCTTT.

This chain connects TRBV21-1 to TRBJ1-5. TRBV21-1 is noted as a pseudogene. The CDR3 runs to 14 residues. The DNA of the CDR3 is TGTGCCAGCAGCAAAGGGAGGGGCAATCAGCCCCAGCATTTT. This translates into CASSKGRGNQPQHF.

CDR3 sequence reads: CSVEVGTAANEQYF. For the CDR3, the DNA is TGCAGCGTTGAAGTTGGGACAGCCGCTAACGAGCAGTACTTC. The chain is built from TRBV29-1 and TRBJ2-7; 7 bases fit TRBD1. The V segment lost 1 base and the J segment 5 bases; nucleotides outside the gene matches: 8. CDR3 length equals 14 residues. Germline CDR1 is SQVTM and CDR2 is ANQGSEA.

The CDR3 DNA is TGCGCCAGCAGCTTGGCCGAGGGCGGCGTAGCGTTCATGCATGGCTACACCTTC. Encoded protein: CASSLAEGGVAFMHGYTF. This chain joins TRBV5-1 and TRBJ1-2, with unresolved D. There are 18 residues in the CDR3. V lost 0 bases, J lost 6 bases, and 24 bases lay in between. Germline V gene data show CDR1 as SGHRS and CDR2 as YFSETQ. The variable domain in full, with the rest retrieved from reference TRBV5-1 and TRBJ1-2, is KAGVTQTPRYLIKTRGQQVTLSCSPISGHRSVSWYQQTPGQGLQFLFEYFSETQRNKGNFPGRFSGRQFSNSRSEMNVSTLELGDSALYLCASSLAEGGVAFMHGYTFGSGTRLTVV.

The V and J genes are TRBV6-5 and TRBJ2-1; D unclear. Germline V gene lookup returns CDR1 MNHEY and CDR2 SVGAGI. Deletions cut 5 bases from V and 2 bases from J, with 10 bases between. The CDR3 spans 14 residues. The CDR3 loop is CASSPPRPYNEQFF. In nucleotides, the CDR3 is TGTGCCAGCAGTCCCCCGCGTCCCTACAATGAGCAGTTCTTC.

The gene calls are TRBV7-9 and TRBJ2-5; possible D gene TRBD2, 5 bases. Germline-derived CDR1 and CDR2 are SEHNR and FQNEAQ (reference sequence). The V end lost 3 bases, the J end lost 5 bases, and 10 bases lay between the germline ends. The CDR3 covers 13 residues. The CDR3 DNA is TGTGCCAGCAGCTTTATTCGAGGGGAGACCCAGTACTTC. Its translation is CASSFIRGETQYF.

The chain's CDR3 is CASSQVGGTTNEKLFF. Written as DNA, the CDR3 is TGCGCCAGCAGCCAAGTGGGAGGGACAACTAATGAAAAACTGTTTTTT. The chain couples TRBV4-1 to TRBJ1-4; D gene unclear. The V gene's germline CDR1 is MGHRA and CDR2 YSYEKL. The V end was cut by 1 base, the J end by 0 bases, with 9 bases between. This CDR3 is 16 amino acids long.

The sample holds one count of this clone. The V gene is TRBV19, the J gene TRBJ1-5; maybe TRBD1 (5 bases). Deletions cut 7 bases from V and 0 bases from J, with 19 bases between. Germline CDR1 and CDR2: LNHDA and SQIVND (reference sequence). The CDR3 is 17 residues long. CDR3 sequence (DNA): TGTGCCAGTACCATTGCGCGGGGGGGACCTAGCAATCAGCCCCAGCATTTT. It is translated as CASTIARGGPSNQPQHF.

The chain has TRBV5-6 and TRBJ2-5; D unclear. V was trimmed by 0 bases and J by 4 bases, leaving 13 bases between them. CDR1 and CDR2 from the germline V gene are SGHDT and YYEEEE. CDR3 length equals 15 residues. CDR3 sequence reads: CASSLAGFFGETQYF. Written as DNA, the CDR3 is TGTGCCAGCAGCTTGGCGGGTTTCTTCGGAGAGACCCAGTACTTC.